This is a list of T cell receptor beta chains from one sample in a study of T cells after yellow fever vaccination. TCRdb used MiXCR to reprocess the 5' RACE reads, holding one entry per CDR3 protein. This table has 450,000 to 650,000 distinct CDR3 sequences, about 13% appearing once. Sequenced material: PBMCs, taken on the day of the yellow fever booster vaccination. Receptor source: a man younger than 45 who received the YFV17D yellow fever vaccine. Both conserved end residues are trimmed from each CDR3.

TRBJ2-7,TRBV23-1,ASSQFPGQGEYEQY
TRBJ2-5,TRBV5-1,ASSFWASGSKETQY
TRBJ2-5,TRBV20-1,SGQPASDRGREGQY
TRBJ2-3,TRBV6-1,ASSNSFTDTQY
TRBJ1-4,TRBV12-3/TRBV12-4,ASSLGTGNEKLF
TRBJ1-6,TRBV18,ASSTGTGDSPLH
TRBJ2-7,TRBV29-1,SVAGLAGDEQY
TRBJ1-5,TRBV6-1,ASRFSGGRGQPQH
TRBJ1-1,TRBV9,ASSVVIGGPEAF
TRBJ2-2,TRBV7-7,ASSLGLAETGELF
TRBJ2-1,TRBV7-9,ASSAPDKGFNEQF
TRBJ2-1,TRBV7-9,ASSLGGIYNEQF
TRBJ2-1,TRBV6-2/TRBV6-3,ASSYGGPIGEQF
TRBJ2-2,TRBV5-1,ASSLASSGIGELF
TRBJ2-2,TRBV21-1,ASKGGGNTGELF
TRBJ2-7,TRBV7-2,ASSFAFEGDISYEQY
TRBJ2-2,TRBV7-2,ASRRERRTGELF
TRBJ2-7,TRBV20-1,SANKLENAYEQY
TRBJ2-3,TRBV29-1,SVRNGPDTQY
TRBJ1-5,TRBV6-5,ASSYRSSMGNQPQH
TRBJ2-4,TRBV20-1,SSGLAKNIQY
TRBJ1-2,TRBV2,ASSGRRGYGYT
TRBJ1-1,TRBV20-1,SARVSGVDTEAF
TRBJ2-3,TRBV6-2/TRBV6-3,ASSLGNLVTQY
TRBJ1-2,TRBV20-1,SARDGSINGYT
TRBJ2-5,TRBV12-3/TRBV12-4,ASSEGEAETQY
TRBJ2-3,TRBV20-1,SVISSGSWGTDTQY
TRBJ2-7,TRBV28,ASTLGVDRDFYEQY
TRBJ2-3,TRBV27,ASSPGTGNTDTQY
TRBJ1-5,TRBV11-1,ASSSGTGRNQPQH
TRBJ2-5,TRBV20-1,SASQGGWGETQY
TRBJ1-4,TRBV4-3,ASSQDGKSLDDEKLF
TRBJ2-7,TRBV20-1,SARPSRSSYEQY
TRBJ2-5,TRBV29-1,SVALAGVAQETQY
TRBJ2-7,TRBV20-1,SAMPKWLPTYEQY
TRBJ2-2,TRBV4-3,ASSQDWERWADTGELF
TRBJ2-6,TRBV27,ASSLLRDSGANVLT
TRBJ2-2,TRBV20-1,SASSAGENTGELF
TRBJ2-1,TRBV2,ASSKDRGHNEQF
TRBJ2-4,TRBV7-2,ASSLDPTVLKY
TRBJ2-6,TRBV6-1,ASTNRGAGANVLT
TRBJ2-7,TRBV6-2/TRBV6-3,ASAREPYEQY
TRBJ2-2,TRBV5-1,ASSQNLRNTGELF
TRBJ2-1,TRBV29-1,SVEVQIYNEQF
TRBJ2-4,TRBV19,ASSLGRGYENIQY